This entry lists 30 T cell receptor beta chains sequenced from one sample in a study of blood T cells in healthy people across ages. Through a sample-barcoded 5' primer and a J-beta primer mix, a second PCR was run for about 6 to 11 cycles. TCRdb re-derived calls from the 5' RACE reads in MiXCR, one entry per CDR3 protein. The table lists roughly 1.6 million distinct CDR3 sequences, roughly a third of them singletons. Sample: blood. Every receptor here comes from a woman under 40 in good health.

This clonotype was observed a few times. The rearrangement joins TRBV7-8 to TRBJ2-3; 8 nucleotides agree with TRBD2. Per germline, CDR1 SGHVS and CDR2 FQNEAQ. V trimming: 5 bases; J trimming: 2 bases; junction bases outside the gene matches: 12. The CDR3 consists of 17 residues. In DNA, the CDR3 is TGTGCCAGCAGCCGAGAGTCGGCTAGCGGGTACACAGATACGCAGTATTTT. Translated: CASSRESASGYTDTQYF.

This clonotype was seen a handful of times. The chain has TRBV4-1 and TRBJ2-5; TRBD2 aligns across 8 bases. V shed 6 bases and J 5 bases; nucleotides not matched to a gene: 17. The CDR3 covers 17 residues. Germline V gene data show CDR1 as MGHRA and CDR2 as YSYEKL. The CDR3 DNA follows: TGCGCCAGCAGGACCTCAAAAGGGGGTAGCGGGACTGAGACCCAGTACTTC. Translated: CASRTSKGGSGTETQYF.

This clonotype was counted only a few times. The rearrangement joins TRBV5-1 to TRBJ2-4; D possibly corresponds to TRBD2 (5 bases). This CDR3 has 12 amino acids. Trimming left V 3 bases short and J 8 bases short, with 9 bases between. The germline V gene has CDR1 SGHRS and CDR2 YFSETQ. CDR3 DNA sequence: TGCGCCAGCAGCTCCCAGGAGGACATTCAGTACTTC. Amino acid sequence: CASSSQEDIQYF.

This clonotype has a handful of counts. The chain couples TRBV7-7 to TRBJ2-2; 9 nucleotides match TRBD1. With V trimmed by 5 bases and J by 4 bases, 8 bases remained unmatched. CDR1 SSHAT and CDR2 FNYEAQ come from the germline V gene (reference sequence). This CDR3 has 16 residues. The CDR3 region is CASSHRTGASTGELFF. The CDR3, as DNA: TGTGCCAGCAGCCACCGGACAGGGGCTTCCACCGGGGAGCTGTTTTTT.

The chain uses TRBV4-1 and TRBJ1-4, with a weak D call TRBD1 (6 bases). V was shortened by 0 bases and J by 4 bases, with 15 bases between the two germline ends. CDR3 length: 17 amino acids. Germline CDR1 MGHRA, CDR2 YSYEKL. CDR3 DNA: TGCGCCAGCAGCCAAGAAAAGGGACACCGAGTTAATGAAAAACTGTTTTTT. Residues: CASSQEKGHRVNEKLFF.

This clonotype turned up a few times. The rearrangement links TRBV20-1 to TRBJ2-5, with a weak D call TRBD1 (5 bases). V lost 6 bases, J lost 2 bases, and 19 bases lay in between. Germline V gene data show CDR1 as DFQATT and CDR2 as SNEGSKA (reference sequence). The CDR3 has 15 amino acids. This CDR3 reads CSAPQGSEKQETQYF. The CDR3 bases are TGCAGTGCCCCCCAGGGTTCGGAGAAACAAGAGACCCAGTACTTC.

This chain uses TRBV3-1 with TRBJ2-2; the match to TRBD2 covers 9 bases. The J segment lost 2 bases and the V segment lost 0 bases, leaving 7 bases of the junction unmatched. Germline V gene sequence: CDR1 LGHDT, CDR2 YNNKEL (reference sequence). This CDR3 is 18 amino acids long. CDR3 in DNA: TGTGCCAGCAGCCAAGATCGCAGCGGGGGGACCAACACCGGGGAGCTGTTTTTT. Translation gives CASSQDRSGGTNTGELFF. Combining the CDR3 with reference TRBV3-1 and TRBJ2-2 gives the whole variable domain DTAVSQTPKYLVTQMGNDKSIKCEQNLGHDTMYWYKQDSKKFLKIMFSYNNKELIINETVPNRFSPKSPDKAHLNLHINSLELGDSAVYFCASSQDRSGGTNTGELFFGEGSRLTVL.

To note about this clonotype: The junction differs from germline at one of its ends, possibly a read error. The J gene is TRBJ2-3, the V gene TRBV9, with TRBD2 as a possible D gene (6 bases). Germline V gene lookup returns CDR1 SGDLS and CDR2 YYNGEE. CDR3 length: 17 residues. The CDR3 nucleotides read TGTGCCAGCAGCGGCGGAGCCGGGACGGAGGGCACAGATACGCGGTATTTT. Its translation: CASSGGAGTEGTDTRYF.

This chain uses TRBV9 with TRBJ1-4; D possibly corresponds to TRBD1 (6 bases). Trimming stripped 3 bases from V and 11 bases from J, with 14 bases between. The CDR3 runs 13 residues. Germline lookup yields CDR1 SGDLS and CDR2 YYNGEE. CDR3 sequence: CASSEARTEKLFF. CDR3 nucleotide sequence: TGTGCCAGCAGCGAGGCCCGGACAGAGAAACTGTTTTTT.

This chain joins TRBV13 and TRBJ2-7; unclear D gene. Germline V gene data show CDR1 as PRHDT and CDR2 as FYEKMQ (reference sequence). The CDR3 sequence is 13 residues long. Trimming took 8 bases from V and 3 from J, leaving 14 bases between them. CDR3 coding DNA: TGTGCCAGCGGGATAGGAGCTAGCTACGAGCAGTACTTC. Protein sequence: CASGIGASYEQYF.

The sample holds a few counts of this clonotype. CDR3 loop: CASSQESGALAEETQYF. The CDR3 nucleotides are TGCGCCAGCAGCCAAGAAAGCGGCGCACTAGCAGAGGAGACCCAGTACTTC. The V gene is TRBV4-1, the J gene TRBJ2-5; TRBD2 is a possible D gene (6 bases). This CDR3 region has 17 residues. Germline V gene sequence: CDR1 MGHRA, CDR2 YSYEKL. Between the trimmed V and J ends, which lost 0 bases and 5 bases, there was a span of 19 bases.

A remark on this clonotype: A junction boundary mismatches the germline segment, possibly from a read error. This sequence joins TRBV12-3 or TRBV12-4 and TRBJ2-3; TRBD1 aligns across 9 bases. The CDR3 has 13 amino acids. DNA of the CDR3: TGTGCCAGCAGACGGGACAGGGCAGATACGGAGTATTTT. Its protein is CASRRDRADTEYF.

At least ten counts were recorded for this clonotype. This chain connects TRBV29-1 to TRBJ2-7; no reliable D call. Germline values: CDR1 SQVTM, CDR2 ANQGSEA. Trimming left V 6 bases short and J 1 base short, with 7 bases between. This CDR3 is built from 11 residues. As DNA, the CDR3 is TGCAGCGTCCTGGATTCCTACGAGCAGTACTTC. Translation: CSVLDSYEQYF.

This clonotype was seen a handful of times. The rearrangement uses TRBV20-1 and TRBJ2-1; D possibly matches TRBD1 or TRBD2 (7 bases each). The germline V gene encodes CDR1 DFQATT and CDR2 SNEGSKA (reference sequence). Trimming pared 0 bases from V and 6 bases from J, leaving 18 bases between. The CDR3 totals 16 residues. The CDR3 reads CSARDGAGQGGNEQFF. The DNA of the CDR3 is TGCAGTGCTAGAGATGGAGCGGGGCAGGGGGGCAATGAGCAGTTCTTC.

The chain carries TRBV28 and TRBJ2-3; 13 nucleotides agree with TRBD2. The CDR3 spans 22 residues. J gave up 0 bases and V 2 bases, and 17 bases lay outside the gene matches. Germline CDR1 and CDR2: MDHEN and SYDVKM. The chain's CDR3 is CASSLSQLFRTSGGNSTDTQYF. CDR3 DNA sequence: TGTGCCAGCAGTTTAAGTCAGTTGTTCCGGACTAGCGGGGGAAACAGCACAGATACGCAGTATTTT.

The chain recombines TRBV19 with TRBJ2-4; perhaps TRBD2 as D (5 bases). The J call may not be correct, given that the DNA end is closer to TRBJ2-7. Germline lookup yields CDR1 LNHDA and CDR2 SQIVND (reference sequence). CDR3 length: 15 amino acids. As DNA, the CDR3 is TGTGCCAGTAGTATAGACGGCGGGCATCCTAGCGAGCAGTACTTC. Its protein is CASSIDGGHPSEQYF.

The chain carries TRBV5-1 and TRBJ1-5; D uncertain. The CDR3 consists of 13 residues. Germline V CDR1 and CDR2: SGHRS, YFSETQ. V gave up 0 bases and J gave up 5 bases, with 6 bases separating them. For the CDR3, the DNA is TGCGCCAGCAGCTTGGATGTATATCAGCCCCAGCATTTT. Translated, it gives CASSLDVYQPQHF.

The rearrangement links TRBV16 to TRBJ1-1; the D is unclear. The CDR3 contains 14 residues. Trimming cost V 4 bases and J 7 bases, with 16 bases left between them. The germline V gene has CDR1 KGHSY and CDR2 FQNENV. CDR3 DNA sequence: TGTGCCAGCAGCCCCTGGCACCTAACCCATGAAGCTTTCTTT. This sequence encodes CASSPWHLTHEAFF.

The chain uses TRBV20-1 and TRBJ2-1, with D tentatively TRBD1 or TRBD2 (7 bases each). CDR1 DFQATT and CDR2 SNEGSKA come from the germline V gene (reference sequence). Trimming took off 3 bases at V and 8 bases at J, with 20 bases between the two ends. CDR3 length: 15 amino acids. CDR3: CSASPQGGILDEQFF. The CDR3 region has the DNA TGCAGTGCTAGTCCCCAGGGGGGGATTTTGGATGAGCAGTTCTTC.

V and J are TRBV20-1 and TRBJ2-3; 7 nucleotides agree with TRBD2. This CDR3 region has 14 residues. V lost 6 bases to trimming and J lost 5 bases; unmatched junction nucleotides: 11. CDR1 is DFQATT and CDR2 is SNEGSKA in the germline V gene (reference sequence). The CDR3 nucleotides read TGCAGTGCCGCCTTAGCCCCGGGGGGAGATACGCAGTATTTT. Translating gives CSAALAPGGDTQYF.

The V and J genes are TRBV4-1 and TRBJ1-4; 7 bases map to TRBD1. CDR3 length equals 15 residues. Germline V gene data show CDR1 as MGHRA and CDR2 as YSYEKL. V gave up 4 bases and J gave up 5 bases; unmatched junction bases: 7. CDR3 coding DNA: TGCGCCAGCAGCCCTGACAGGGTCGGGAATGAAAAACTGTTTTTT. Its translation is CASSPDRVGNEKLFF.

This clonotype was counted at least ten times. The chain carries TRBV29-1 and TRBJ2-7, with D perhaps matching TRBD2 (7 bases). V was cut by 6 bases and J by 0 bases, with 15 bases left in between. Germline V CDR1 and CDR2: SQVTM, ANQGSEA. The CDR3 sequence is 14 residues long. The CDR3 nucleotides read TGCAGCGTCGCGGGGGCCAGGGGCTCCTACGAGCAGTACTTC. Translation gives CSVAGARGSYEQYF.

This clonotype has more than one count but fewer than ten. The V and J genes are TRBV3-1 and TRBJ2-1, with 8 bases fitting TRBD2. With V trimmed by 8 bases and J by 5 bases, 14 bases remained unmatched. CDR1 is LGHDT, CDR2 YNNKEL, per germline (reference sequence). This CDR3 contains 16 residues. CDR3 coding DNA: TGTGCCAGCCAGCGGGAGCTAATATTAGGGGACAATGAGCAGTTCTTC. Translating it yields CASQRELILGDNEQFF.

The rearrangement uses TRBV19 and TRBJ2-4; weak D call: TRBD2 (5 bases). With the DNA end fitting TRBJ2-7 better, the J assignment may be wrong. Germline loops: CDR1 LNHDA, CDR2 SQIVND (reference sequence). This CDR3 contains 14 residues. The CDR3 DNA reads as TGTGCCAGTAGTAGCACTAGAGTGGATCACGAGCAGTACTTC. It translates to CASSSTRVDHEQYF.

The chain links TRBV9 to TRBJ2-1, with D possibly matching TRBD2 (5 bases). Germline V gene lookup returns CDR1 SGDLS and CDR2 YYNGEE. The length of the CDR3 is 15 residues. The V end was cut by 3 bases, the J end by 5 bases, with 15 bases between. The CDR3 nucleotides are TGTGCCAGCAGCGCAGCCGGCCGGGGAGACAATGAGCAGTTCTTC. Encoded protein: CASSAAGRGDNEQFF.

V usage is TRBV28 and J usage is TRBJ2-2; D uncertain. With 3 bases removed from V and 0 bases from J, the gap between germline ends came to 14 bases. The CDR3 sequence is 17 residues long. CDR1 is MDHEN, CDR2 SYDVKM, per germline. In DNA form, the CDR3 reads TGTGCCAGCAGTTTTCGCGTGGACGGAACGAACACCGGGGAGCTGTTTTTT. Its protein is CASSFRVDGTNTGELFF. The full variable domain, rest sourced from reference TRBV28 and TRBJ2-2, is DVKVTQSSRYLVKRTGEKVFLECVQDMDHENMFWYRQDPGLGLRLIYFSYDVKMKEKGDIPEGYSVSREKKERFSLILESASTNQTSMYLCASSFRVDGTNTGELFFGEGSRLTVL.

This clonotype occurred once. V is TRBV3-1 and J is TRBJ2-3; maybe TRBD2 (5 bases). The ends were cut back, 11 bases at V and 0 bases at J, with 15 bases in the middle. The CDR3 extends over 14 amino acids. Germline V lookup: CDR1 LGHDT, CDR2 YNNKEL (reference sequence). The CDR3 region is CASGTGLSTDTQYF. Written as DNA, the CDR3 is TGTGCCTCGGGTACGGGGTTAAGCACAGATACGCAGTATTTT.

In this sample, this clonotype turned up a few times. The chain links TRBV7-9 to TRBJ2-1; 11 nucleotides align to TRBD2. CDR3 length equals 14 residues. After removal of 1 base from V and 14 bases from J, the junction contained 7 bases not matched to a gene. Per germline, CDR1 SEHNR and CDR2 FQNEAQ (reference sequence). The CDR3 coding sequence is TGTGCCAGCAGCTTAGTACTAGCGGGGGACGTGGAGTTCTTC. Translating gives CASSLVLAGDVEFF.

Notes on this clonotype: An end of the junction differs from the germline gene, which may be a read error. The V call is TRBV5-1, the J call TRBJ2-3; TRBD2 aligns across 10 bases. The CDR3 length is 17 residues. The V gene's germline CDR1 is SGHRS and CDR2 YFSETQ. For the CDR3, the DNA is TGCGCCGGCAGCGTTTTCCAGCGGGGGGGCGTTACAGATACGCAGTATTTT. Translated, it gives CAGSVFQRGGVTDTQYF.

This sequence joins TRBV27 and TRBJ1-4, with D possibly matching TRBD1 (6 bases). The CDR3 length is 14 residues. Looked up from germline, CDR1 is MNHEY and CDR2 is SMNVEV (reference sequence). Trimming took off 6 bases at V and 7 bases at J, with 15 bases between the two ends. This CDR3 reads CASRGAGGSEKLFF. The CDR3 DNA reads as TGTGCCAGCAGGGGGGCCGGAGGATCTGAAAAACTGTTTTTT.